The clone carrying this TCR beta chain was counted a few times. These data belong to a study of response to subunit inactivated influenza vaccine. TCRdb re-called the RT-PCR reads with MiXCR, one entry per CDR3 protein. The profile shows some 540,000 distinct CDR3 sequences, approximately 24% of them singletons. This sample was also put to use in a study of T cells expressing NK-cell markers. In that study: Scientists made TCR beta cDNA using 5'RACE template switching with UMIs.

The TCR sequence derives from a man in his forties or fifties who received an inactivated influenza vaccine. The material sequenced was CD4+ T cells sorted from PBMCs, taken approximately 13 days after vaccination.

The chain's CDR3 is CASSLLAGIDIQYF. The CDR3 DNA reads as TGTGCCAGCAGCTTACTAGCGGGGATTGACATTCAGTACTTC. This chain uses TRBV5-6 with TRBJ2-4; 10 bases agree with TRBD2. V was pared by 2 bases and J by 8 bases, with 4 bases of the junction left unmatched. Germline-derived CDR1 and CDR2 are SGHDT and YYEEEE. This CDR3 has 14 amino acids.